A single sample gave rise to the 10 T cell receptor beta chains below, sequenced in a study of beta chain features in type 1 diabetes (dated by TCRdb to the late 2010s). The receptor library was made with the immunoSEQ multiplex PCR assay. The entire isolated RNA was reverse transcribed using the High Capacity cDNA Reverse Transcription Kit, and thus expressed TCRB transcripts were sequenced. Held by TCRdb, this immuneACCESS table contains in-frame sequences only and omits some clones. Under half of the omission traces to an unresolved V gene where checked; the cause of the rest is unknown. The sample profile shows 200,000 to 250,000 clones; 11% to 15% of them were found once. Clones ranked in the top ten supply approximately 0.024% of the sample. Sample: naive CD4+ T cells from blood. The sample's cell subset or site label, in plain terms: true naive CD4+ T cells. These receptors came from a woman in her thirties or forties in good health.

In this sample, this clone turned up a few times. This chain joins TRBV6-1 and TRBJ1-2; 7 bases match TRBD1. The CDR3 contains 12 residues. V trimming: 1 base; J trimming: 14 bases; junction bases outside the gene matches: 7. Germline CDR1 and CDR2: MNHNS and SASEGT. CDR3 in amino acids: CASSEERQGRTF. In DNA, the CDR3 is TGTGCCAGCAGTGAAGAAAGACAGGGTCGAACCTTC.

The chain links TRBV12-5 to TRBJ1-5, with D unresolved. With 3 bases removed from V and 0 bases from J, the gap between germline ends came to 9 bases. CDR1 and CDR2 from the germline V gene are LGHNT and FRNRAP. The CDR3 spans 15 residues. The CDR3 DNA follows: TGTGCTAGTGGTTTCAGCGTCCATAGCAATCAGCCCCAGCATTTT. As protein: CASGFSVHSNQPQHF. Complete variable domain (other parts from reference TRBV12-5 and TRBJ1-5): DARVTQTPRHKVTEMGQEVTMRCQPILGHNTVFWYRQTMMQGLELLAYFRNRAPLDDSGMPKDRFSAEMPDATLATLKIQPSEPRDSAVYFCASGFSVHSNQPQHFGDGTRLSIL.

V is TRBV5-1 and J is TRBJ2-3, with 9 bases fitting TRBD2. The CDR3 is 15 amino acids. The germline V gene has CDR1 SGHRS and CDR2 YFSETQ. Germline trimming cut 1 base from V and 5 bases from J; bases unmatched to any gene: 5. The CDR3 nucleotides read TGCGCCAGCAGCTTGCTAGCGGGGAATTTAGATACGCAGTATTTT. Encoded protein: CASSLLAGNLDTQYF.

The CDR3 here is CASSQGQAGIYGYTF. The CDR3 nucleotides read TGCGCCAGCAGCCAGGGTCAGGCAGGAATCTATGGCTACACCTTC. V gene TRBV4-3 combines with J gene TRBJ1-2; D is unresolved. The length of the CDR3 is 15 residues. Deletions cut 3 bases from V and 4 bases from J, with 15 bases between. Germline assignment: CDR1 LGHNA and CDR2 YSLEER.

There are a few counts of this clone. V gene TRBV28 combines with J gene TRBJ1-5; maybe TRBD1 (5 bases). CDR1 is MDHEN and CDR2 is SYDVKM in the germline V gene. The CDR3 length is 17 residues. Trimming pared 0 bases from V and 1 base from J, leaving 13 bases between. CDR3 coding DNA: TGTGCCAGCAGTTTATGGGTGGTAGGGGCCAGCAATCAGCCCCAGCATTTT. Translated, it gives CASSLWVVGASNQPQHF.

This clone was detected a few times. This chain joins TRBV28 and TRBJ2-5; D might be TRBD2 (6 bases). CDR3 length: 12 amino acids. Germline assignment: CDR1 MDHEN and CDR2 SYDVKM. Trimming took 5 bases from V and 5 from J, leaving 9 bases between them. The chain's CDR3 is CASSAGPETQYF. In DNA form, the CDR3 reads TGTGCCAGCAGTGCGGGGCCGGAGACCCAGTACTTC.

The chain uses TRBV5-4 and TRBJ2-7; D unclear. Trimming took off 4 bases at V and 6 bases at J, with 14 bases between the two ends. The CDR3 consists of 13 residues. CDR1 is SGHNT, CDR2 YYREEE, per germline (reference sequence). The CDR3 spells CASSTSYFGEQYF. Written as DNA, the CDR3 is TGTGCCAGCAGCACGAGCTACTTTGGCGAGCAGTACTTC.

The chain couples TRBV5-6 to TRBJ1-6, with a weak D call TRBD1 (6 bases). Germline CDR1 is SGHDT and CDR2 is YYEEEE. V gave up 3 bases and J gave up 14 bases, with 24 bases separating them. The length of the CDR3 is 16 residues. The CDR3 DNA is TGTGCCAGCAGCTCGAGCCAGGGGCTGCTAGAGTTGACCCTCCACTTT. Translation: CASSSSQGLLELTLHF.

This clone was recorded only once. This rearrangement joins TRBV11-2 to TRBJ2-7; D not certain. The CDR3 length is 14 residues. The V gene lost 4 bases and the J gene lost 0 bases, with 10 bases spanning the gap. Germline V gene data show CDR1 as SGHAT and CDR2 as FQNNGV. This CDR3 is CASSSRGSSYEQYF. The CDR3 coding sequence is TGTGCCAGCAGCTCCAGAGGCAGCTCCTACGAGCAGTACTTC.

The chain couples TRBV6-4 to TRBJ2-7; no firm D call. The V gene lost 3 bases and the J gene lost 1 base, with 7 bases spanning the gap. The CDR3 loop spans 13 amino acids. Germline V gene sequence: CDR1 MRHNA, CDR2 SNTAGT. DNA for the CDR3: TGTGCCAGCAGTGAACAAGAATCCTACGAGCAGTACTTC. Translation: CASSEQESYEQYF.